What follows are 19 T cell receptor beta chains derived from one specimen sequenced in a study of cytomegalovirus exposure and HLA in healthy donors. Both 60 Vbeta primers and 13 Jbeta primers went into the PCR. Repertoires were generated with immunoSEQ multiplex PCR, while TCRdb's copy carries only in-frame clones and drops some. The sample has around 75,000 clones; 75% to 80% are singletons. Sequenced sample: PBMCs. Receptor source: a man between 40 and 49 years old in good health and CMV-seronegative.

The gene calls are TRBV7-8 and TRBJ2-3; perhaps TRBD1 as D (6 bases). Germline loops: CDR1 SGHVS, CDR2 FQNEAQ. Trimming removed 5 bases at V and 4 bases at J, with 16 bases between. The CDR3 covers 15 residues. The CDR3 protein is CASSLRQVVSDTQYF. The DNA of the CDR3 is TGTGCCAGCAGCCTCAGACAGGTGGTCTCAGATACGCAGTATTTT.

CDR3 bases: TGTGCCAGCAGGCGACAGGGGGCCAATGAGCAGTTCTTC. Its protein is CASRRQGANEQFF. The chain couples TRBV6-5 to TRBJ2-1, with 10 bases matching TRBD1. The J segment lost 6 bases and the V segment lost 6 bases, leaving 2 bases of the junction unmatched. Germline CDR1 and CDR2: MNHEY and SVGAGI. This CDR3 comprises 13 residues.

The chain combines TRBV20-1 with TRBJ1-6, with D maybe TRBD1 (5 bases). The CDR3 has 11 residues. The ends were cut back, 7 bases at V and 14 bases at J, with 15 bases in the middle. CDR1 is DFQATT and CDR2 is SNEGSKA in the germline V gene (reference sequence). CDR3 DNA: TGCAGTGAACCCCGGGGGGGGGCCCTCCACTTT. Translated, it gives CSEPRGGALHF.

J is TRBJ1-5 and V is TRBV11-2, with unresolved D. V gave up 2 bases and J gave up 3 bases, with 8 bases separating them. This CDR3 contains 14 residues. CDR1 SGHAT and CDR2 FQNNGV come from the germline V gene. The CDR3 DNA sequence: TGTGCCAGCAGCTTATATACATCCAATCAGCCCCAGCATTTT. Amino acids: CASSLYTSNQPQHF.

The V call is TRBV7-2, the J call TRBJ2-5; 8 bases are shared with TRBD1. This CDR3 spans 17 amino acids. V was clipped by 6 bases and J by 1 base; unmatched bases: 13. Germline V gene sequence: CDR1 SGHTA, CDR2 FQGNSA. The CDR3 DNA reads TGTGCCAGCAGTTTTACCTCCGTCAGGGGGCTCCAAGAGACCCAGTACTTC. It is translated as CASSFTSVRGLQETQYF.

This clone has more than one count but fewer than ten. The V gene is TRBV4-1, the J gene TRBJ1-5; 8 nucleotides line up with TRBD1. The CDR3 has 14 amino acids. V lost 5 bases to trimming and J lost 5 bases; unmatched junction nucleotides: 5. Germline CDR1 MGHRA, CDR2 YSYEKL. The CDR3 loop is CASSWTGRHQPQHF. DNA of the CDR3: TGCGCCAGCAGCTGGACAGGGCGGCATCAGCCCCAGCATTTT.

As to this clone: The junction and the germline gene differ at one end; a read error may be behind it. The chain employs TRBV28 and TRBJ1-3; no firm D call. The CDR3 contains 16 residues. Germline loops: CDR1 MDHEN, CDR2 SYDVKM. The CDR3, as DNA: TGTGCCAGCAGGCCCCTGGTGCCAGCAGTCGCAGCCCGAGGGAATTTT. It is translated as CASRPLVPAVAARGNF.

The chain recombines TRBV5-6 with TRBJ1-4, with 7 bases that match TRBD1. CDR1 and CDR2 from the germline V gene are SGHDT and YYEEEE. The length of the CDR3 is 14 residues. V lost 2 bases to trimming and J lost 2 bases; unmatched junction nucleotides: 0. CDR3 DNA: TGTGCCAGCAGCTTACAGGGGACTAATGAAAAACTGTTTTTT. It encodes CASSLQGTNEKLFF.

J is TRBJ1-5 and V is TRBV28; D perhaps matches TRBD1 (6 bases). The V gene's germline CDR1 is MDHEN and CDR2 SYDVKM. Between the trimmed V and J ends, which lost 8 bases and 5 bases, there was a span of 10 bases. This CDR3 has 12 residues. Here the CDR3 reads CASGPGDQPQHF. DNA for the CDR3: TGTGCCAGCGGCCCAGGGGATCAGCCCCAGCATTTT. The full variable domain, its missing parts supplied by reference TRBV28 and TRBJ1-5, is DVKVTQSSRYLVKRTGEKVFLECVQDMDHENMFWYRQDPGLGLRLIYFSYDVKMKEKGDIPEGYSVSREKKERFSLILESASTNQTSMYLCASGPGDQPQHFGDGTRLSIL.

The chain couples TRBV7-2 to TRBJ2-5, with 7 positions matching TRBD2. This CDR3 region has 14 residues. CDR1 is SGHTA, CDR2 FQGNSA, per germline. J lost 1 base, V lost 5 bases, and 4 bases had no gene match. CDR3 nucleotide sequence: TGTGCCAGCAGCCCTAGCGGAACCCAAGAGACCCAGTACTTC. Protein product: CASSPSGTQETQYF.

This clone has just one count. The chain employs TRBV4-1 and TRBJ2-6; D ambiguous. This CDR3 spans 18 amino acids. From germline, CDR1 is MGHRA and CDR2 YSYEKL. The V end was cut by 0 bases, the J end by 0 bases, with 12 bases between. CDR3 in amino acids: CASSQDDTAASGANVLTF. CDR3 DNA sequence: TGCGCCAGCAGCCAAGATGATACAGCCGCCTCTGGGGCCAACGTCCTGACTTTC.

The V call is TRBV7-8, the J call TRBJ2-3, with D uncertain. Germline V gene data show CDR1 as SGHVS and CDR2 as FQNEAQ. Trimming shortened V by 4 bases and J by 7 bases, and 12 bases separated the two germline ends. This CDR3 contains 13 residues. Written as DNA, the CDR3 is TGTGCCAGCAGCTCGGATCGGGTGAATACGCAGTATTTT. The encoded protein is CASSSDRVNTQYF.

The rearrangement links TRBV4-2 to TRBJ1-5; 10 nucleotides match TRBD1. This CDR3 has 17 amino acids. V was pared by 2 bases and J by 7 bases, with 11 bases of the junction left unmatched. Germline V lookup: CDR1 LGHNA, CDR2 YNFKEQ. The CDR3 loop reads CASSQPSGQGFGQPQHF. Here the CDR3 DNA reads TGTGCCAGCAGCCAACCTTCGGGACAGGGGTTTGGACAGCCCCAGCATTTT.

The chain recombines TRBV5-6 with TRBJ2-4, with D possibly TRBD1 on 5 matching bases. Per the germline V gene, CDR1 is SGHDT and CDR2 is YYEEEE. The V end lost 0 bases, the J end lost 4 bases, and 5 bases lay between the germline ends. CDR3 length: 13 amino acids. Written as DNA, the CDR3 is TGTGCCAGCAGCTTGGACAGGAAAAACATTCAGTACTTC. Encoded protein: CASSLDRKNIQYF.

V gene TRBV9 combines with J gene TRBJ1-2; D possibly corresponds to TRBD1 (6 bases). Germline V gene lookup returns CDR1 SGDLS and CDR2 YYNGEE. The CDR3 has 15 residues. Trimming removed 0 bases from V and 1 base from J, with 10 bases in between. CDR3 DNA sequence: TGTGCCAGCAGCGTAGGACAACAGGGTAACTATGGCTACACCTTC. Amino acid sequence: CASSVGQQGNYGYTF.

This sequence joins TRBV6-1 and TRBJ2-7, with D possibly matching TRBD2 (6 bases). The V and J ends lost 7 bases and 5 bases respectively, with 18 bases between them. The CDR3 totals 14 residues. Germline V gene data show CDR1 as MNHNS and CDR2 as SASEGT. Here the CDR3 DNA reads TGTGCCAGCAATTTGAGCTGGGGCGGGGACGAGCAGTACTTC. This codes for CASNLSWGGDEQYF.

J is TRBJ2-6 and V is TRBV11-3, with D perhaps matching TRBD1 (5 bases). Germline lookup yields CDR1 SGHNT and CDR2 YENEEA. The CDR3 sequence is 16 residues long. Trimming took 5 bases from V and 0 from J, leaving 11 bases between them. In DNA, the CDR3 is TGTGCCAGCAGCCCTCGCCAGGGCTCTGGGGCCAACGTCCTGACTTTC. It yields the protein CASSPRQGSGANVLTF.

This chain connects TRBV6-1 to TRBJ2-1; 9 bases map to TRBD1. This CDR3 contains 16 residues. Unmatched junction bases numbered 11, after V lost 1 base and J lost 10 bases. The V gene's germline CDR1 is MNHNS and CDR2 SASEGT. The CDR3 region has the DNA TGTGCCAGCAGTGAAGATGGTGGGACAGGGAGACCCGAGCAGTTCTTC. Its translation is CASSEDGGTGRPEQFF.

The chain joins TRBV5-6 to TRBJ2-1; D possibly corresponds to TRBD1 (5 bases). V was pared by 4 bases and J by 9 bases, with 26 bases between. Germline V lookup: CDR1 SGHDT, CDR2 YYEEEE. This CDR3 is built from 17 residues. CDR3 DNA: TGTGCCAGCAGCCCACCTGTAGGGGTCGGGCCCGCGTCTGAGCAGTTCTTC. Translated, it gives CASSPPVGVGPASEQFF.